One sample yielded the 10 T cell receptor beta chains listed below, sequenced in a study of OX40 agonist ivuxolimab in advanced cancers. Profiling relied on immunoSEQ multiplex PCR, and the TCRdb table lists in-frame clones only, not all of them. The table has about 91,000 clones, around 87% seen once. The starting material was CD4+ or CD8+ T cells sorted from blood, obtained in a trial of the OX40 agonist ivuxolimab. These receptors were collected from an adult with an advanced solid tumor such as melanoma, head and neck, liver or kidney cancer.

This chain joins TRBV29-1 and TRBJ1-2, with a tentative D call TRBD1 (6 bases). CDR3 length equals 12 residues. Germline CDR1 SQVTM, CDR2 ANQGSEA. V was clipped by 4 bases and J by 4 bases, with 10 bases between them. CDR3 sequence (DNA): TGCAGCGTTGGACAGGTGGGCTATGGCTACACCTTC. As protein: CSVGQVGYGYTF.

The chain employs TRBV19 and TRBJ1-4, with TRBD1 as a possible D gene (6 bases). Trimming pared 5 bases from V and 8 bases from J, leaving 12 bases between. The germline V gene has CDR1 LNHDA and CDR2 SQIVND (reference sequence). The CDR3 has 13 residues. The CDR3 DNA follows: TGTGCCAGTAGTGGCGGGACACGAGAAAAACTGTTTTTT. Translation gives CASSGGTREKLFF.

The CDR3 DNA follows: TGTGCCAGCAGCTTACCACAGGGGAATGAGCAGTTCTTC. It is translated as CASSLPQGNEQFF. This sequence joins TRBV9 and TRBJ2-1; 7 positions match TRBD1. J lost 7 bases, V lost 4 bases, and 5 bases had no gene match. Germline V gene lookup returns CDR1 SGDLS and CDR2 YYNGEE. The CDR3 is made up of 13 amino acids.

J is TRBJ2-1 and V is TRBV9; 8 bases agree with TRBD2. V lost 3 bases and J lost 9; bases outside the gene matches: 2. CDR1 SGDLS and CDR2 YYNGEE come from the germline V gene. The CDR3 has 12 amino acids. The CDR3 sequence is CASSDLAGEQFF. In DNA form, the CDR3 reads TGTGCCAGCAGCGACCTAGCGGGTGAGCAGTTCTTC.

For the CDR3, the DNA is TGTGCCAGCAGCCCCCCCGGGGTGGGAGAGACCCAGTACTTC. Its protein product is CASSPPGVGETQYF. This chain joins TRBV6-6 and TRBJ2-5, with TRBD2 as a possible D gene (5 bases). Germline V gene sequence: CDR1 MNHNY, CDR2 SVGAGI (reference sequence). CDR3 length: 14 amino acids. V lost 6 bases to trimming and J lost 4 bases, with 15 bases between them.

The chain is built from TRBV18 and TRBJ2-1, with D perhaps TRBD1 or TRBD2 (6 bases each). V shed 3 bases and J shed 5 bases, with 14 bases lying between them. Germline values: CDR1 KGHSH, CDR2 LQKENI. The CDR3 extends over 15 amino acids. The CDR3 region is CASSPDWGAHNEQFF. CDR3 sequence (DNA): TGTGCCAGCTCACCCGACTGGGGGGCACACAATGAGCAGTTCTTC.

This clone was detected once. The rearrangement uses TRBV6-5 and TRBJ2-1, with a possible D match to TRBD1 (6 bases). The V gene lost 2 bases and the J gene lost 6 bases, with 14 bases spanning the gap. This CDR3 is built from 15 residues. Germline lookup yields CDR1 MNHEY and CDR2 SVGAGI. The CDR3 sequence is CASSYHRDTTNEQFF. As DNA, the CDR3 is TGTGCCAGCAGTTACCACCGGGACACTACCAATGAGCAGTTCTTC.

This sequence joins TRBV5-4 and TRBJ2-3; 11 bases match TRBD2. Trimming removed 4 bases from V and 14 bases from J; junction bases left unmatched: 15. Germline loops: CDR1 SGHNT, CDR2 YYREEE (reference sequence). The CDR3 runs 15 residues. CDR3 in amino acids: CASSMVGLAGEQGYF. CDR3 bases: TGTGCCAGCAGCATGGTCGGACTAGCGGGTGAGCAGGGGTATTTT.

CDR3 coding DNA: TGTGCCAGCAGCAAGAGCCCGACAGGGGCTAATCAGCCCCAGCATTTT. Translated: CASSKSPTGANQPQHF. V gene TRBV27 combines with J gene TRBJ1-5, with 8 bases aligning to TRBD1. The CDR3 runs 16 residues. Trimming took 6 bases from V and 4 from J; bases not matched to a gene: 11. Germline lookup yields CDR1 MNHEY and CDR2 SMNVEV (reference sequence).

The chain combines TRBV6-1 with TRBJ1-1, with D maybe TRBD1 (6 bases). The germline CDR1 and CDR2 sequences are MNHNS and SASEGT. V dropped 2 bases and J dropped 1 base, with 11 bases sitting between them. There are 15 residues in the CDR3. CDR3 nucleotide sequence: TGTGCCAGCAGTGAACTGGGGGCGTCGAACACTGAAGCTTTCTTT. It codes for CASSELGASNTEAFF.